This T cell receptor beta chain is drawn from a study of blood T cell repertoires in COVID-19. Study details: Samples of COVID-19 (acute and convalescent) were obtained from the United States, Italy and Spain. The analysed material was cDNA or gDNA that came from T cells, B-cell-depleted T cells, or PBMCs.

Measured with immunoSEQ multiplex PCR; TCRdb has only the in-frame clones, and not every one. The sample lists some 46,000 clones; about 90% were seen once. V was trimmed by 0 bases and J by 3 bases, leaving 6 bases between them. This CDR3 is 13 amino acids long. Per the germline V gene, CDR1 is SGHNT and CDR2 is YYREEE (reference sequence). The sequence derives from a man in his fifties or sixties with acute or convalescent COVID-19. The genes are TRBV5-4 and TRBJ1-2; possible D gene TRBD1, 5 bases. Sequenced material: peripheral blood. CDR3: CASSLEGDYGYTF. In nucleotides, the CDR3 is TGTGCCAGCAGCTTGGAAGGGGACTATGGCTACACCTTC.